This T cell receptor beta chain was profiled in a study of graft-versus-host responses after intestinal transplantation. Study-wide background: Each recipient received anti-thymocyte globulin induction, then tacrolimus and steroids for approximately three years.

Method: immunoSEQ multiplex PCR; TCRdb's copy keeps in-frame clones and lacks some. The data contain approximately 90,000 clones, 88% of them singletons. With respect to this clone: Antigen: not known.

Trimming took off 6 bases at V and 2 bases at J, with 14 bases between the two ends. Looked up from germline, CDR1 is SGHRS and CDR2 is YFSETQ. This CDR3 spans 14 amino acids. The rearrangement links TRBV5-1 to TRBJ2-5; TRBD1 is a possible D gene (6 bases). This clonotype originated in a human donor who was the organ donor for an intestinal transplant. The specimen was unstimulated CD4+ T cells sorted from spleen or lymph node cells, collected before transplant. The chain's CDR3 is CASTQGSWQETQYF. The CDR3 bases are TGCGCCAGCACCCAGGGGTCATGGCAAGAGACCCAGTACTTC.